Shown below are 17 T cell receptor beta chains from a single sample sequenced in a study of cytomegalovirus exposure and HLA in healthy donors. PCR was performed using 60 Vbeta and 13 Jbeta primers. Produced via immunoSEQ multiplex PCR; TCRdb's table is partial and in-frame only. The data hold under 150,000 clones, with 82% observed a single time. Material: PBMCs. These receptors all come from a male donor in good health and CMV-seronegative.

This chain links TRBV18 with TRBJ2-7; tentatively, D is TRBD1 (5 bases). There are 15 residues in the CDR3. Per germline, CDR1 KGHSH and CDR2 LQKENI. The V gene lost 6 bases and the J gene lost 3 bases, with 18 bases spanning the gap. The CDR3 region is CASSPVGAQGYEQYF. CDR3 DNA: TGTGCCAGCTCCCCTGTAGGGGCGCAAGGCTACGAGCAGTACTTC.

The V and J genes are TRBV9 and TRBJ1-4; TRBD1 aligns across 7 bases. CDR3 size: 15 residues. Trimming removed 3 bases from V and 4 bases from J; junction bases left unmatched: 6. In germline, CDR1 is SGDLS, CDR2 YYNGEE. CDR3 residues: CASSALQGFNEKLFF. The CDR3 bases are TGTGCCAGCAGCGCTTTACAGGGGTTTAATGAAAAACTGTTTTTT.

V gene TRBV11-3 combines with J gene TRBJ2-7; D is perhaps TRBD1 (7 bases). V dropped 5 bases and J dropped 1 base, with 15 bases sitting between them. There are 15 residues in the CDR3. Germline-derived CDR1 and CDR2 are SGHNT and YENEEA. Written as DNA, the CDR3 is TGTGCCAGCAGCCAGGGGGGCGGGTTATCCTACGAGCAGTACTTC. Translating it yields CASSQGGGLSYEQYF.

The CDR3 nucleotides read TGTGCCAGCAGTTACTCTCGGGGGAACGTGGAAAAACTGTTTTTT. Its protein is CASSYSRGNVEKLFF. The chain couples TRBV6-7 to TRBJ1-4; a weak D match, TRBD1 (5 bases). TRBV6-7 counts as an open reading frame of uncertain function. Trimming stripped 0 bases from V and 8 bases from J, with 13 bases between. CDR3 size: 15 residues.

This chain joins TRBV27 and TRBJ1-5, with D hard to call. CDR1 and CDR2 from the germline V gene are MNHEY and SMNVEV (reference sequence). Trimming pared 5 bases from V and 3 bases from J, leaving 8 bases between. This CDR3 is 13 amino acids long. The CDR3 is CASSRGHNQPQHF. The CDR3 DNA reads TGTGCCAGCAGTCGAGGTCACAATCAGCCCCAGCATTTT.

The CDR3 DNA is TGTGCCAGCAGTTCTGACAGGGCTTTAAGAGGCTACACCTTC. This gives the protein CASSSDRALRGYTF. The chain combines TRBV6-5 with TRBJ1-2; 7 bases line up with TRBD1. This CDR3 has 14 residues. Germline loops: CDR1 MNHEY, CDR2 SVGAGI. V lost 4 bases and J lost 8; bases outside the gene matches: 10.

CDR3 sequence: CASSSTGTRWNEQFF. The CDR3 DNA sequence: TGTGCCAGTAGTAGTACCGGGACACGATGGAATGAGCAGTTCTTC. The rearrangement joins TRBV19 to TRBJ2-1; TRBD1 might be the D (6 bases). The CDR3 sequence is 15 residues long. V lost 4 bases and J lost 7, with 17 bases in between. In germline, CDR1 is LNHDA, CDR2 SQIVND (reference sequence). Drawing the rest from reference TRBV19 and TRBJ2-1, the complete variable domain is DGGITQSPKYLFRKEGQNVTLSCEQNLNHDAMYWYRQDPGQGLRLIYYSQIVNDFQKGDIAEGYSVSREKKESFPLTVTSAQKNPTAFYLCASSSTGTRWNEQFFGPGTRLTVL.

This clone appeared a single time. This rearrangement joins TRBV2 to TRBJ2-1, with 7 positions matching TRBD2. Trimming took 7 bases from V and 1 from J; bases not matched to a gene: 7. The CDR3 loop spans 15 amino acids. Per the germline V gene, CDR1 is SNHLY and CDR2 is FYNNEI. The CDR3 coding sequence is TGTGCCAGCACGGGGGGTAGCGGTTCCTACAATGAGCAGTTCTTC. Translating it yields CASTGGSGSYNEQFF.

The CDR3 sequence is CASSQDPRTGYGYTF. Here the CDR3 DNA reads TGCGCCAGCAGCCAAGACCCGAGGACAGGGTACGGCTACACCTTC. The chain combines TRBV4-3 with TRBJ1-2; 8 nucleotides line up with TRBD1. This CDR3 is 15 amino acids long. V lost 0 bases to trimming and J lost 8 bases; unmatched junction nucleotides: 8. From germline, CDR1 is LGHNA and CDR2 YSLEER.

The chain joins TRBV6-1 to TRBJ2-1; 8 bases line up with TRBD1. Germline values: CDR1 MNHNS, CDR2 SASEGT. The CDR3 sequence is 14 residues long. V lost 3 bases to trimming and J lost 6 bases; unmatched junction nucleotides: 4. The CDR3 bases are TGTGCCAGCAGTGATTGGGACAGGCCCAATGAGCAGTTCTTC. Translating it yields CASSDWDRPNEQFF.

The chain employs TRBV15 and TRBJ2-3, with 12 positions matching TRBD2. Losses at the gene ends were 4 bases for V and 0 bases for J; bases not matched to a gene: 5. The CDR3 has 17 residues. Germline loops: CDR1 LNHNV, CDR2 YYDKDF (reference sequence). CDR3 sequence (DNA): TGTGCCACCAGCACCCTAGCGGGAGGGCTTAGCACAGATACGCAGTATTTT. It yields the protein CATSTLAGGLSTDTQYF.

The chain combines TRBV19 with TRBJ2-3; 10 bases are shared with TRBD2. The germline CDR1 and CDR2 sequences are LNHDA and SQIVND (reference sequence). V lost 3 bases to trimming and J lost 4 bases; unmatched junction nucleotides: 4. This CDR3 spans 15 amino acids. The CDR3, as DNA: TGTGCCAGTAGTATTACTAGCGGGATGGCAGATACGCAGTATTTT. Protein product: CASSITSGMADTQYF.

This clone was seen only a few times. V usage is TRBV4-1 and J usage is TRBJ1-1, with TRBD1 identical over 9 bases. The CDR3 sequence is 13 residues long. CDR1 MGHRA and CDR2 YSYEKL come from the germline V gene. Germline trimming cut 4 bases from V and 4 bases from J; bases unmatched to any gene: 1. The CDR3 spells CASSPTGGTEAFF. The CDR3 DNA sequence: TGCGCCAGCAGCCCGACAGGGGGCACTGAAGCTTTCTTT.

This chain links TRBV27 with TRBJ1-2, with D unresolved. Trimming took 5 bases from V and 2 from J, leaving 18 bases between them. Germline CDR1 is MNHEY and CDR2 is SMNVEV (reference sequence). CDR3 size: 16 residues. CDR3 sequence: CASSGPKAEGNYGYTF. CDR3 nucleotide sequence: TGTGCCAGCAGTGGCCCGAAAGCGGAGGGAAACTATGGCTACACCTTC.

V gene TRBV28 combines with J gene TRBJ2-7; 7 bases fit TRBD2. The CDR3 has 13 residues. Germline values: CDR1 MDHEN, CDR2 SYDVKM. With 6 bases clipped from V and 4 bases from J, the junction kept 6 bases outside the gene matches. The CDR3 region is CASSELGGYEQYF. CDR3 DNA sequence: TGTGCCAGCAGCGAGCTGGGAGGGTACGAGCAGTACTTC.

The chain is built from TRBV30 and TRBJ1-2; 7 bases align to TRBD1. J gave up 4 bases and V 2 bases, and 1 base lay outside the gene matches. This CDR3 has 12 residues. Germline V gives CDR1 GTSNPN, CDR2 SVGIG (reference sequence). The CDR3 nucleotides read TGTGCCTGGAGTCCAGGGGGCTATGGCTACACCTTC. Encoded protein: CAWSPGGYGYTF.

The CDR3 sequence is CASSGRTVRVTGELFF. DNA for the CDR3: TGCGCCAGCAGTGGGCGGACAGTTAGGGTCACCGGGGAGCTGTTTTTT. V is TRBV10-1 and J is TRBJ2-2, with a possible D match to TRBD1 (6 bases). Trimming took off 4 bases at V and 4 bases at J, with 16 bases between the two ends. Germline V gives CDR1 WNHNN, CDR2 SYGVQD (reference sequence). CDR3 length equals 16 residues.